Sequencing of this TCR beta chain was carried out in a study of blood T cell repertoires in COVID-19. Study information: Researchers got acute and convalescent COVID-19 samples from the United States, Italy and Spain. PBMCs, B-cell-depleted T cells, or T cells provided the cDNA or gDNA that made up the material.

This clone was observed a handful of times. A junction boundary mismatches the germline segment, possibly from a read error. As originally analysed: Amplification from reference gene primers served as the basis for estimated nucleated cell counts. The table came from immunoSEQ multiplex PCR; TCRdb's copy has only in-frame clones and leaves some out. That table gives V, J and clone size, and the DNA gave D and trimming. The table has 200,000 to 300,000 clones, approximately 86% seen once. The sequenced sample consisted of peripheral blood. This receptor was obtained from a man aged 25 to 40 with active or convalescent COVID-19.

CDR3 DNA: TGTGCCAGCAGTGATCCCCATTCCTATGAGCAGTACTTC. Its protein product is CASSDPHSYEQYF. The chain joins TRBV25-1 to TRBJ2-7; D gene ambiguous. The CDR3 runs 13 residues. Germline V gene data show CDR1 as MGHDK and CDR2 as SYGVNS.